These T cell receptor beta chains were read from a single sample in a study of blood T cell repertoires in COVID-19. Sequencing was performed with immunoSEQ multiplex PCR; in TCRdb, only in-frame clones are kept and a portion is missing. The sample shows about 330,000 clones, roughly 90% of them seen only once. The sample taken for sequencing was peripheral blood. These receptors were taken from a woman aged 50 to 60 with active or convalescent COVID-19. The CDR3 runs from the conserved cysteine through the conserved F or W. Fields, in order: clone size, D gene, CDR3 length, V gene, J gene, CDR3 protein, CDR3 DNA. A D gene is named only where the DNA matches it firmly. Not all rows give a size; the values are once, few, many and, for expanded clones, a class.

-	-	10	TRBV11-3	TRBJ1-2	CASSRGGYTF	TGTGCCAGCAGCCGGGGTGGCTACACCTTC
-	TRBD2	15	TRBV5-4	TRBJ2-1	CASSEGTSGTDEQFF	TGTGCCAGCAGCGAAGGGACTAGCGGGACCGATGAGCAGTTCTTC
-	TRBD1	16	TRBV30	TRBJ1-2	CAWSVQGTGAKYGYTF	TGTGCCTGGAGTGTACAAGGGACAGGGGCTAAATATGGCTACACCTTC
-	-	13	TRBV12-3/TRBV12-4	TRBJ1-5	CASSTLLSQPQHF	TGTGCCAGCAGTACTTTACTGAGTCAGCCCCAGCATTTT
-	TRBD1	15	TRBV7-6	TRBJ2-1	CASSSYRGSYNEQFF	TGTGCCAGCAGTTCCTACAGGGGCTCCTACAATGAGCAGTTCTTC
once	TRBD1	15	TRBV2	TRBJ1-1	CASNNGQGRNTEAFF	TGTGCCAGCAATAACGGACAGGGAAGGAACACTGAAGCTTTCTTT
few	TRBD1	16	TRBV9	TRBJ1-1	CASSPRLGQGATEAFF	TGTGCCAGCAGCCCCCGACTGGGACAGGGCGCCACTGAAGCTTTCTTT
-	-	17	TRBV7-3	TRBJ2-3	CASSPRDGGRSTDTQYF	TGTGCCAGCAGCCCACGTGACGGGGGTCGAAGCACAGATACGCAGTATTTT
-	TRBD1	15	TRBV9	TRBJ1-2	CASSPRDREYSGYTF	TGTGCCAGCAGCCCACGGGACAGGGAATATTCTGGCTACACCTTC
-	-	17	TRBV7-6	TRBJ2-1	CASSLIPGPSSYNEQFF	TGTGCCAGCAGCTTAATTCCAGGGCCCAGCTCCTACAATGAGCAGTTCTTC
-	TRBD2	16	TRBV28	TRBJ2-3	CASRPGEREAGDTQYF	TGTGCCAGCAGGCCAGGGGAGCGGGAGGCGGGAGATACGCAGTATTTT
once	-	14	TRBV28	TRBJ2-7	CASRPSFTGYEQYF	TGTGCCAGCAGACCATCCTTTACAGGGTACGAGCAGTACTTC
-	TRBD2	17	TRBV27	TRBJ2-2	CASTQRGAYSNTGELFF	TGTGCCAGCACCCAGCGGGGGGCGTACTCGAACACCGGGGAGCTGTTTTTT
-	-	13	TRBV19	TRBJ2-1	CASSPGAPNEQFF	TGTGCCAGTAGTCCAGGGGCTCCTAATGAGCAGTTCTTC
-	-	12	TRBV10-3	TRBJ2-7	CAISERSYEQYF	TGTGCCATCAGTGAACGGTCCTACGAGCAGTACTTC
-	-	15	TRBV11-2	TRBJ1-4	CASSFQGSINEKLFF	TGTGCCAGCAGTTTTCAGGGTTCCATTAATGAAAAACTGTTTTTT
-	-	14	TRBV29-1	TRBJ2-2	CSVERLANTGELFF	TGCAGCGTTGAGAGGCTAGCGAACACCGGGGAGCTGTTTTTT
-	-	13	TRBV19	TRBJ1-1	CASSPTGNTEAFF	TGTGCCAGTTCTCCGACAGGGAACACTGAAGCTTTCTTT
once	TRBD1	15	TRBV18	TRBJ2-4	CASSPPGQPTNIQYF	TGTGCCAGCTCACCCCCGGGACAGCCAACAAACATTCAGTACTTC
-	TRBD2	16	TRBV3-1/TRBV3-2	TRBJ2-5	CASSLRTSGAQETQYF	TGTGCCAGCAGCCTTCGGACTAGCGGGGCTCAAGAGACCCAGTACTTC
-	-	14	TRBV30	TRBJ1-4	CAWSVDAAGEKLFF	TGTGCCTGGAGTGTAGACGCCGCAGGGGAAAAACTGTTTTTT
-	TRBD1	17	TRBV4-3	TRBJ2-2	CASSLYGTGENTGELFF	TGCGCCAGCAGCCTCTACGGGACAGGGGAGAACACCGGGGAGCTGTTTTTT